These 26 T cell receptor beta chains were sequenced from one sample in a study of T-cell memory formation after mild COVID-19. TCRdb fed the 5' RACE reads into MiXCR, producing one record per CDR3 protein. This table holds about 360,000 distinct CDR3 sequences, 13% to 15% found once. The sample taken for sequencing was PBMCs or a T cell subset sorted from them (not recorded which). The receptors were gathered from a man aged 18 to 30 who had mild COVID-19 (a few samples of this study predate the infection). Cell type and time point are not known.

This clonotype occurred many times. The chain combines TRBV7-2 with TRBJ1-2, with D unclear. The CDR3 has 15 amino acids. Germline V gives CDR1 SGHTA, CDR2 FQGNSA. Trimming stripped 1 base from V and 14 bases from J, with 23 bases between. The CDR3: CASSLVAGQGMATTF. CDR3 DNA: TGTGCCAGCAGCTTAGTGGCAGGCCAAGGTATGGCTACAACCTTC.

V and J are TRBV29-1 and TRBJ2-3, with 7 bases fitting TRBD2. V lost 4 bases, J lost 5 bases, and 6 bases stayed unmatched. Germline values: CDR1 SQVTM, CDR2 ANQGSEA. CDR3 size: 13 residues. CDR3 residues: CSVGGGGGDTQYF. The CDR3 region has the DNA TGCAGCGTTGGCGGGGGAGGTGGAGATACGCAGTATTTT.

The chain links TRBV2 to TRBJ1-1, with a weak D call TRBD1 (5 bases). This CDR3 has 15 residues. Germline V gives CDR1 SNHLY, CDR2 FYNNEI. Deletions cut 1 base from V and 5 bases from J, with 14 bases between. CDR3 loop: CASSEVGREGTEAFF. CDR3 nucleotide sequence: TGTGCCAGCAGTGAAGTCGGCAGGGAGGGGACTGAAGCTTTCTTT.

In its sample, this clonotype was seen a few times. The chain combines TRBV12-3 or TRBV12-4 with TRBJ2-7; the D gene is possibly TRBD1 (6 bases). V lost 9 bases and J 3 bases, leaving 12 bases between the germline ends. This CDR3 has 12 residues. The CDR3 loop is CASRTEGYEQYF. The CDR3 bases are TGTGCCAGTCGGACAGAGGGCTACGAGCAGTACTTC.

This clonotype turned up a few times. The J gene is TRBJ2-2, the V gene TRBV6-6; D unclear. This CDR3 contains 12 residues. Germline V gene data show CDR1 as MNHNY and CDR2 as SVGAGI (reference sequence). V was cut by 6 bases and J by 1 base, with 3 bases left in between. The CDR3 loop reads CASRVNTGELFF. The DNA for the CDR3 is TGTGCCAGCAGGGTGAACACCGGGGAGCTGTTTTTT.

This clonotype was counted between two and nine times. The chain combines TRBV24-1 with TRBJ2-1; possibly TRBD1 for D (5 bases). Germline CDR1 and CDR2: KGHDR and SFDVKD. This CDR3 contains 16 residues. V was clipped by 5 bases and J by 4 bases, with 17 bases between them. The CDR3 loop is CATSGDRAREYNEQFF. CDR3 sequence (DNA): TGTGCCACCAGTGGCGATCGCGCCAGGGAATACAATGAGCAGTTCTTC.

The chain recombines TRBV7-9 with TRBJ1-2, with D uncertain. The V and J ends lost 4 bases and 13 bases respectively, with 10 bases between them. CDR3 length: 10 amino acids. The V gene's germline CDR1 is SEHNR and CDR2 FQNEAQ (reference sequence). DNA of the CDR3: TGTGCCAGCAGCTCCACCATCAGCACCTTC. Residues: CASSSTISTF. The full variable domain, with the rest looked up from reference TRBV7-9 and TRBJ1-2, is DTGVSQNPRHKITKRGQNVTFRCDPISEHNRLYWYRQTLGQGPEFLTYFQNEAQLEKSRLLSDRFSAERPKGSFSTLEIQRTEQGDSAMYLCASSSTISTFGSGTRLTVV.

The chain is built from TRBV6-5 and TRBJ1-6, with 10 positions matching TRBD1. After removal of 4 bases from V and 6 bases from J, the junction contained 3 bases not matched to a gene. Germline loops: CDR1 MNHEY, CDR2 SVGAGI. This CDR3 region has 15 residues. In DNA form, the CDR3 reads TGTGCCAGCAGTTTGGGGACAGGGGCTAATTCACCCCTCCACTTT. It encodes CASSLGTGANSPLHF.

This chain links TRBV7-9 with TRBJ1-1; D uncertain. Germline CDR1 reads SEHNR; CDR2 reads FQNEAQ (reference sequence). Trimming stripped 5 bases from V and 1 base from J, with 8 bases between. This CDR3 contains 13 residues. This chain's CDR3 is CASSAQWNTEAFF. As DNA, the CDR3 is TGTGCCAGCAGCGCCCAATGGAACACTGAAGCTTTCTTT.

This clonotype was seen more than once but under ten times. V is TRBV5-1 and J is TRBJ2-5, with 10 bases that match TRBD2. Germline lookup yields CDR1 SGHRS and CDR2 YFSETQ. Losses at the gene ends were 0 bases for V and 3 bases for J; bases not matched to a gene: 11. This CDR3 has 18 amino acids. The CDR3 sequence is CASSLVLVTSGSEETQYF. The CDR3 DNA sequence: TGCGCCAGCAGCTTGGTACTCGTGACTAGCGGGTCTGAAGAGACCCAGTACTTC.

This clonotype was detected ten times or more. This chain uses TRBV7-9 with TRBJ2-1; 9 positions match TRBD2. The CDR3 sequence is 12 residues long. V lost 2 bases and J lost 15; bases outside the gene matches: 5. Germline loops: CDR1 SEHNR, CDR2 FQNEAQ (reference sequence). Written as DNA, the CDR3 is TGTGCCAGCAGCTTAACGCGGGGGGGCCCGTTCTTC. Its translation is CASSLTRGGPFF. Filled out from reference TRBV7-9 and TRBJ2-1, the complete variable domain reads DTGVSQNPRHKITKRGQNVTFRCDPISEHNRLYWYRQTLGQGPEFLTYFQNEAQLEKSRLLSDRFSAERPKGSFSTLEIQRTEQGDSAMYLCASSLTRGGPFFGPGTRLTVL.

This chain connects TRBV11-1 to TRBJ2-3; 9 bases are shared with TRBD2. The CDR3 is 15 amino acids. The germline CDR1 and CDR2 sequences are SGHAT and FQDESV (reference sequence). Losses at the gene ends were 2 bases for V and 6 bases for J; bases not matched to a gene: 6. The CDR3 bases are TGTGCCAGCAGCTTACAGCGGGGGGAGCTTGATACGCAGTATTTT. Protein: CASSLQRGELDTQYF. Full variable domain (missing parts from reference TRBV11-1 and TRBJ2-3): EAEVAQSPRYKITEKSQAVAFWCDPISGHATLYWYRQILGQGPELLVQFQDESVVDDSQLPKDRFSAERLKGVDSTLKIQPAELGDSAMYLCASSLQRGELDTQYFGPGTRLTVL.

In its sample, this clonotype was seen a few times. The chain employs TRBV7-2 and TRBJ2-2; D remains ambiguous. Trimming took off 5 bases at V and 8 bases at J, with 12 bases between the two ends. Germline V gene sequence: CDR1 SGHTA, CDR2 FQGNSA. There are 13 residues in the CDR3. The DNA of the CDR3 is TGTGCCAGCAGCGCAAGAGACCTAGGGGAGCTGTTTTTT. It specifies CASSARDLGELFF.

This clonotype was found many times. The CDR3 sequence: CASSLTGARAGELFF. CDR3 DNA sequence: TGTGCCAGCAGCCTGACAGGAGCTCGGGCCGGGGAGCTGTTTTTT. The rearrangement joins TRBV3-1 to TRBJ2-2; a possible D gene is TRBD1 (6 bases). The germline V and J ends were trimmed by 4 bases and 6 bases, with 15 bases remaining between them. The length of the CDR3 is 15 residues. Looked up from germline, CDR1 is LGHDT and CDR2 is YNNKEL (reference sequence).

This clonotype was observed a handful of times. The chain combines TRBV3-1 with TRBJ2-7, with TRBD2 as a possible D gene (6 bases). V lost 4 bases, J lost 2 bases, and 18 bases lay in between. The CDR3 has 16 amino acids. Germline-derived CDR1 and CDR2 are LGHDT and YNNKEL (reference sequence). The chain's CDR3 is CASSLHAGTRAYEQYF. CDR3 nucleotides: TGTGCCAGCAGCCTCCACGCCGGGACTCGAGCCTACGAGCAGTACTTC.

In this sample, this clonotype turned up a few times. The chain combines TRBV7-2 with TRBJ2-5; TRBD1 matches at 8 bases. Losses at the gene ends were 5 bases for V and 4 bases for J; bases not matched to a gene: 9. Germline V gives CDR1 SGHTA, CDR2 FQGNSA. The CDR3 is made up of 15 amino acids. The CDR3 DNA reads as TGTGCCAGCAGCGGTGGACAGGGCAGGGGAGAGACCCAGTACTTC. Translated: CASSGGQGRGETQYF.

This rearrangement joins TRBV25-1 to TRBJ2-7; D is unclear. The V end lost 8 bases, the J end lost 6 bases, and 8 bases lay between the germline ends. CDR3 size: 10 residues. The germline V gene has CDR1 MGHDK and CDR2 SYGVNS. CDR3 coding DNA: TGTGCCAGCGCCGGGTGCGAGCAGTACGTC. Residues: CASAGCEQYV.

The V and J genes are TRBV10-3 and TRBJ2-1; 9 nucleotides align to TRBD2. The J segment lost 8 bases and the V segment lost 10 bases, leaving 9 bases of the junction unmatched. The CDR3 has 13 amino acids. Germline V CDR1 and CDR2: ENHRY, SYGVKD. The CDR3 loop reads CATGAAGGDEQFF. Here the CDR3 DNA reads TGTGCCACGGGAGCCGCGGGGGGGGATGAGCAGTTCTTC.

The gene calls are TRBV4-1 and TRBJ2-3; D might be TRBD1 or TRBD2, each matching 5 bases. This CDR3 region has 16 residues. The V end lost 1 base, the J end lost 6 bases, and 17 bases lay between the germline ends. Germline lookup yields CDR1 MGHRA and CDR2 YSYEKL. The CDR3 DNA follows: TGCGCCAGCAGCCAAGTGTTGATGGGGGAGACGGATACGCAGTATTTT. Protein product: CASSQVLMGETDTQYF.

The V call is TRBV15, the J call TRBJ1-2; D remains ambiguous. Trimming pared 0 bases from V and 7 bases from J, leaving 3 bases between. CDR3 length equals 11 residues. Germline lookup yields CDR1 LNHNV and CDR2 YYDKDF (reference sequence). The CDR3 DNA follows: TGTGCCACCAGCAGAGACGGTGGCTACACCTTC. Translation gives CATSRDGGYTF.

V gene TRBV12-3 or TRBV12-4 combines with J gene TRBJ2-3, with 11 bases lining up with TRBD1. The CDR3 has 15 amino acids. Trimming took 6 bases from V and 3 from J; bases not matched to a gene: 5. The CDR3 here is CASRPGTGGTDTQYF. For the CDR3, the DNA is TGTGCCAGCAGGCCCGGGACAGGGGGGACAGATACGCAGTATTTT.

The CDR3 spells CASSQSAGELFF. The DNA for the CDR3 is TGTGCCAGCAGCCAAAGTGCCGGGGAGCTGTTTTTT. V is TRBV3-1 and J is TRBJ2-2; D remains unclear. The CDR3 totals 12 residues. Trimming shortened V by 2 bases and J by 6 bases, and 4 bases separated the two germline ends. The germline gives CDR1 LGHDT, CDR2 YNNKEL (reference sequence).

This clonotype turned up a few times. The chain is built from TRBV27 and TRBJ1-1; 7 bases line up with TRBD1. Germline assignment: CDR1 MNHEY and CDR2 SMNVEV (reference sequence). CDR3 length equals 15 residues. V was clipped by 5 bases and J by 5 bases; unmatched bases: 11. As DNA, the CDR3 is TGTGCCAGCAGTCCCCCACAGGGGCGGGGAACTGAAGCTTTCTTT. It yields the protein CASSPPQGRGTEAFF.

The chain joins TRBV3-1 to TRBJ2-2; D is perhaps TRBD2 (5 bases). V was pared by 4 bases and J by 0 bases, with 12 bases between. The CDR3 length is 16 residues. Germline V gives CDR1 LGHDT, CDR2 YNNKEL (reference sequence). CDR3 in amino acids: CASSPGLFANTGELFF. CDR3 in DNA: TGTGCCAGCAGCCCAGGACTTTTCGCGAACACCGGGGAGCTGTTTTTT.

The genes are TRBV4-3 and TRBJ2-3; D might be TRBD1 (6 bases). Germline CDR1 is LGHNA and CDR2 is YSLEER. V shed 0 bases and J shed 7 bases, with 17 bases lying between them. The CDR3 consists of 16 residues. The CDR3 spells CASSQDQDSPTYTQYF. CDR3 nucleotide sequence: TGCGCCAGCAGCCAAGATCAGGACAGTCCGACATATACGCAGTATTTT.

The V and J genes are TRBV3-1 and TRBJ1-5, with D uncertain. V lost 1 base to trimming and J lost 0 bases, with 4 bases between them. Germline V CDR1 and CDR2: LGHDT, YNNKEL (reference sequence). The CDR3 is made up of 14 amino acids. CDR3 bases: TGTGCCAGCAGCCAAGGGACTAGCAATCAGCCCCAGCATTTT. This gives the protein CASSQGTSNQPQHF.